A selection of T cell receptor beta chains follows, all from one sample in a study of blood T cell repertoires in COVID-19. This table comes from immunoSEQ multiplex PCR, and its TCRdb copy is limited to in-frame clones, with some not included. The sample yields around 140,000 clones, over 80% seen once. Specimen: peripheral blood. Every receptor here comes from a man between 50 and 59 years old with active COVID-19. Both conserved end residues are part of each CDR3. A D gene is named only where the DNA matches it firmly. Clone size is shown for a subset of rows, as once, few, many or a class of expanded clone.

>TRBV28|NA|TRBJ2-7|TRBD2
CASSLSAGGLNEQYF
TGTGCCAGCAGTTTATCCGCGGGGGGGCTTAACGAGCAGTACTTC
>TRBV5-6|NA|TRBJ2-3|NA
CASSLAGYRAADTQYF
TGTGCCAGCAGCTTGGCGGGATACAGGGCGGCAGATACGCAGTATTTT
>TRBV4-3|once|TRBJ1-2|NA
CASSQDNRAGYTF
TGCGCCAGCAGCCAAGATAACAGGGCTGGCTACACCTTC
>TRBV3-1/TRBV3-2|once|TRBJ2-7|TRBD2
CVAGSSYEQYF
TGTGTAGCGGGGAGCTCCTACGAGCAGTACTTC
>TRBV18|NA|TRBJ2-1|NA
CASSPGSNEQFF
TGTGCCAGCTCACCAGGGAGCAATGAGCAGTTCTTC
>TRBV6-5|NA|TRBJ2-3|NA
CASSPGRPTDTQYF
TGTGCCAGCAGCCCCGGGAGACCCACAGATACGCAGTATTTT
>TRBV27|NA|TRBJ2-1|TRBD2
CASTGGTYNEQFF
TGTGCCAGCACCGGGGGGACCTACAATGAGCAGTTCTTC
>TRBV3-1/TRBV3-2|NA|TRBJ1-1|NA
CASSPSLGAEAFF
TGTGCCAGCAGTCCAAGCCTCGGGGCTGAAGCTTTCTTT
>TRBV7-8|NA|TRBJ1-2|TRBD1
CASSLGQGAAGYTF
TGTGCCAGCAGCTTGGGACAGGGGGCGGCCGGCTACACCTTC
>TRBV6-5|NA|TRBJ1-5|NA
CASRNGDSNQPQHF
TGTGCCAGCAGGAACGGGGATAGCAATCAGCCCCAGCATTTT
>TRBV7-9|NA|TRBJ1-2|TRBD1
CASSLGQGDSGGYTF
TGTGCCAGCAGCCTGGGACAGGGGGATTCTGGTGGCTACACCTTC
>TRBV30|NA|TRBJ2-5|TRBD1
CAWSAGTGFLETQYF
TGTGCCTGGAGTGCCGGGACAGGGTTTTTGGAGACCCAGTACTTC
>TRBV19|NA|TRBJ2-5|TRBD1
CASSRTRTGGQETQYF
TGTGCCAGTAGCCGAACCCGGACAGGGGGGCAAGAGACCCAGTACTTC
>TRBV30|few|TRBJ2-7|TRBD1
CALGGTGSYEQYF
TGTGCCTTAGGCGGGACAGGATCCTACGAGCAGTACTTC
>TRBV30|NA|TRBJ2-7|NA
CAWRQALFGEQYF
TGTGCCTGGAGGCAAGCCCTCTTTGGCGAGCAGTACTTC
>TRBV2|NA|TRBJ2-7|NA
CASRDRIYEQYF
TGTGCCAGCAGGGACAGAATCTACGAGCAGTACTTC
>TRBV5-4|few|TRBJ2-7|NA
CASSSRGYSYEQYF
TGTGCCAGCAGCTCCCGGGGGTACTCCTACGAGCAGTACTTC
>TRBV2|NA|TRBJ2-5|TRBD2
CASSELAGGETQYF
TGTGCCAGCAGTGAACTAGCGGGGGGGGAGACCCAGTACTTC
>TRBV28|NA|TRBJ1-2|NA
CASTLNRGGGYTF
TGTGCCAGCACCCTAAATCGGGGGGGTGGCTACACCTTC
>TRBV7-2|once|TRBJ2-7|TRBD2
CASSLGVSGGGEQYF
TGTGCCAGCAGCTTAGGGGTTAGCGGGGGTGGCGAGCAGTACTTC
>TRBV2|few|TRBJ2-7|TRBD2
CASSERTSSYEQYF
TGTGCCAGCAGTGAGAGGACTAGCTCCTACGAGCAGTACTTC
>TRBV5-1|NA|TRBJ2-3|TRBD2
CASSISGSTDTQYF
TGCGCCAGCAGCATTAGCGGGAGCACAGATACGCAGTATTTT
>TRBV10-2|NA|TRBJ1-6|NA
CASSESIRSNSPLHF
TGCGCCAGCAGTGAGTCGATCCGGTCCAATTCACCCCTCCACTTT
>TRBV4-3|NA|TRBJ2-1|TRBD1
CASSQELGQISYNEQFF
TGCGCCAGCAGCCAAGAATTGGGACAGATATCCTACAATGAGCAGTTCTTC
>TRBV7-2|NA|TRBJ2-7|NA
CASSLDGVYEQYF
TGTGCCAGCAGCTTAGACGGGGTCTACGAGCAGTACTTC
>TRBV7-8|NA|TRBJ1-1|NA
CASSFSAVGGREAFF
TGTGCCAGCAGCTTTTCGGCGGTGGGGGGGCGTGAAGCTTTCTTT
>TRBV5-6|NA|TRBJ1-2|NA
CASSPTNNGGYTF
TGTGCCAGCAGCCCAACTAACAACGGGGGCTACACCTTC
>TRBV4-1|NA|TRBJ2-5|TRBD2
CASSQIFSGGIQETQYF
TGCGCCAGCAGCCAAATTTTCAGCGGGGGGATCCAAGAGACCCAGTACTTC
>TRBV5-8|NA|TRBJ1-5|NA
CASSYRVSQPQHF
TGTGCCAGCAGCTACAGGGTTTCCCAGCCCCAGCATTTT
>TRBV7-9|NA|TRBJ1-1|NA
CASSPTGYTEAFF
TGTGCCAGCAGCCCTACAGGGTACACTGAAGCTTTCTTT
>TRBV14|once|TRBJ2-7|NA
CASSPDYRHEQYF
TGTGCCAGCAGCCCCGATTACAGACACGAGCAGTACTTC
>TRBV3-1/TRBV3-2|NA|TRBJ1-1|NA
CASSLGSGTEAFF
TGTGCCAGCAGTCTCGGGTCCGGGACTGAAGCTTTCTTT
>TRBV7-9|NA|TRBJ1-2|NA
CASSSRGIGYTF
TGTGCCAGCAGCTCGAGGGGGATTGGCTACACCTTC
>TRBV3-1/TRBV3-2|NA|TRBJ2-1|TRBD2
CASSQGVGTSGSNEQFF
TGTGCCAGCAGCCAGGGTGTAGGGACTAGCGGGTCCAATGAGCAGTTCTTC
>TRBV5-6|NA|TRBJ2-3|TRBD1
CASSLSGTGATDTQYF
TGTGCCAGCAGCTTGTCGGGGACAGGGGCCACAGATACGCAGTATTTT
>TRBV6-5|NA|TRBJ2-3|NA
CASGGGAPDTQYF
TGTGCCAGCGGCGGAGGGGCCCCAGATACGCAGTATTTT
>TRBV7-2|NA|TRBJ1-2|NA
CASSLLPGNYGYTF
TGTGCCAGCAGCTTACTTCCAGGGAACTATGGCTACACCTTC
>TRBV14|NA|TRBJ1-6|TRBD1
CASSPGGRNSPLHF
TGTGCCAGCAGCCCAGGGGGGCGTAATTCACCCCTCCACTTT
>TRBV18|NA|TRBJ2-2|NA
CASSPPPAVNTGELFF
TGTGCCAGCTCACCCCCCCCCGCGGTCAATACCGGGGAGCTGTTTTTT
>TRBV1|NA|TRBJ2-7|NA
CTSSQEGDEQYF
TGCACCAGCAGCCAAGAGGGAGACGAGCAGTACTTC